This entry lists 10 T cell receptor beta chains sequenced from one sample in a study of blood T cell repertoires in COVID-19. The method was immunoSEQ multiplex PCR; TCRdb's version includes in-frame clones alone and lacks a portion of them. The sample has 200,000 to 250,000 clones, roughly 84% seen once. The source material was peripheral blood. The receptors originated from a woman older than 75 with acute or convalescent COVID-19.

This clone was observed a few times. The J gene is TRBJ1-1, the V gene TRBV5-1; no clear D. V shed 0 bases and J shed 5 bases, with 8 bases lying between them. The CDR3 runs to 13 residues. Germline-derived CDR1 and CDR2 are SGHRS and YFSETQ. CDR3 sequence: CASSLDPLTEAFF. CDR3 coding DNA: TGCGCCAGCAGCTTGGATCCTCTAACTGAAGCTTTCTTT.

The chain links TRBV30 to TRBJ1-6; D is possibly TRBD1 (5 bases). This CDR3 comprises 15 residues. The V and J ends lost 2 bases and 3 bases respectively, with 11 bases between them. Germline CDR1 is GTSNPN and CDR2 is SVGIG (reference sequence). The CDR3 is CAWSRQGGYNSPLHF. CDR3 DNA sequence: TGTGCCTGGAGTAGGCAGGGCGGCTATAATTCACCCCTCCACTTT.

This chain links TRBV4-2 with TRBJ2-7; TRBD2 matches at 10 bases. Germline loops: CDR1 LGHNA, CDR2 YNFKEQ. The CDR3 runs to 17 residues. With 5 bases clipped from V and 0 bases from J, the junction kept 10 bases outside the gene matches. DNA of the CDR3: TGTGCCAGCAGCACAACAGCGGGGGGGTCGAGCTCCTACGAGCAGTACTTC. Residues: CASSTTAGGSSSYEQYF.

This chain uses TRBV6-5 with TRBJ1-2; D is possibly TRBD1 (5 bases). The length of the CDR3 is 12 residues. Trimming pared 5 bases from V and 3 bases from J, leaving 7 bases between. CDR1 is MNHEY, CDR2 SVGAGI, per germline. CDR3 region: CASSQGYYGYTF. In nucleotides, the CDR3 is TGTGCCAGCAGTCAGGGCTACTATGGCTACACCTTC.

The V and J genes are TRBV11-3 and TRBJ1-3; D call uncertain. The CDR3 spans 14 residues. CDR1 SGHNT and CDR2 YENEEA come from the germline V gene. V gave up 0 bases and J gave up 6 bases, with 9 bases separating them. The DNA of the CDR3 is TGTGCCAGCAGCTTAGATCGCACAACAAACACCATATATTTT. As protein: CASSLDRTTNTIYF.

This chain uses TRBV2 with TRBJ2-7; TRBD1 might be the D (6 bases). Germline V gene sequence: CDR1 SNHLY, CDR2 FYNNEI. The CDR3 totals 14 residues. V lost 6 bases and J lost 0, with 12 bases in between. The chain's CDR3 is CASRTGKRSYEQYF. The CDR3 bases are TGTGCCAGCAGAACAGGGAAGCGCTCCTACGAGCAGTACTTC.

This clone came up once. This sequence joins TRBV19 and TRBJ2-2; 9 bases line up with TRBD1. Germline CDR1 LNHDA, CDR2 SQIVND (reference sequence). J gave up 7 bases and V 4 bases, and 7 bases lay outside the gene matches. There are 15 residues in the CDR3. CDR3 DNA: TGTGCCAGTAGTAAGAGGACAGGGGAAGGCGGGGAGCTGTTTTTT. It is translated as CASSKRTGEGGELFF.

This clone was seen a handful of times. V gene TRBV5-6 combines with J gene TRBJ2-7; weak D call: TRBD1 (5 bases). V was cut by 0 bases and J by 3 bases, with 7 bases left in between. Germline-derived CDR1 and CDR2 are SGHDT and YYEEEE. CDR3 length: 13 residues. CDR3 residues: CASSLGQHYEQYF. The CDR3 DNA sequence: TGTGCCAGCAGCTTGGGACAGCACTACGAGCAGTACTTC.

The chain links TRBV21-1 to TRBJ2-5; the table names TRBD1, a call not compared with the DNA. TRBV21-1 counts as a pseudogene. The CDR3 spans 14 residues. Written as DNA, the CDR3 is TGTGCCAGCAGAGCAGGGCCATACCAAGAGACCCAGTACTTC. Translated, it gives CASRAGPYQETQYF.

The rearrangement uses TRBV10-3 and TRBJ2-5, with 7 bases fitting TRBD2. This CDR3 comprises 15 residues. V lost 4 bases and J lost 1; bases outside the gene matches: 6. Germline CDR1 ENHRY, CDR2 SYGVKD. The CDR3 bases are TGTGCCATCAGTGCCGGGGTAGCGGGCCAAGAGACCCAGTACTTC. Translating gives CAISAGVAGQETQYF.